Following are 12 T cell receptor beta chains from one sample sequenced in a study of response to subunit inactivated influenza vaccine. One entry per CDR3 protein results from TCRdb running MiXCR on the RT-PCR reads. The repertoire holds under 500,000 distinct CDR3 sequences, roughly 9.7% seen once, with approximately 12% in the top ten. The sequencing here drew on PBMCs from blood, taken 40 to 50 days after vaccination. These receptor sequences come from a man in his forties or fifties who received an inactivated influenza vaccine.

The CDR3 protein is CSPQTVQGQGYTF. As DNA, the CDR3 is TGCAGTCCTCAAACGGTACAGGGACAAGGCTACACCTTC. The V and J genes are TRBV20-1 and TRBJ1-2; a possible D gene is TRBD1 (6 bases). The CDR3 is 13 residues long. V was pared by 8 bases and J by 8 bases, with 21 bases between. Germline CDR1 DFQATT, CDR2 SNEGSKA (reference sequence).

Many counts were recorded for this clonotype. This sequence joins TRBV7-2 and TRBJ2-7; D is perhaps TRBD2 (5 bases). V lost 5 bases and J lost 0, with 8 bases in between. The CDR3 runs 13 residues. CDR1 is SGHTA, CDR2 FQGNSA, per germline. Here the CDR3 reads CASSTDSSYEQYF. Written as DNA, the CDR3 is TGTGCCAGCAGCACGGACTCCTCCTACGAGCAGTACTTC.

The CDR3 is CASGSQVNEQYF. CDR3 DNA: TGTGCCAGCGGATCCCAGGTTAACGAGCAGTACTTC. The chain couples TRBV6-5 to TRBJ2-7; D ambiguous. V dropped 8 bases and J dropped 5 bases, with 13 bases sitting between them. The CDR3 is 12 residues long. Germline CDR1 is MNHEY and CDR2 is SVGAGI.

The chain combines TRBV12-3 or TRBV12-4 with TRBJ2-7; D may be TRBD2 (7 bases). V was trimmed by 6 bases and J by 0 bases, leaving 15 bases between them. The CDR3 totals 15 residues. The CDR3 sequence: CASSNGGLSSYEQYF. In DNA, the CDR3 is TGTGCCAGCAGCAACGGGGGGCTGAGCTCCTACGAGCAGTACTTC.

DNA for the CDR3: TGCGCCAGCAGCTTAGGGACAGGAGAATATGGCTACACCTTC. Translation gives CASSLGTGEYGYTF. The chain combines TRBV5-1 with TRBJ1-2, with 8 bases aligning to TRBD1. CDR3 length equals 14 residues. J was trimmed by 5 bases and V by 2 bases; bases with no gene match: 5. Germline CDR1 is SGHRS and CDR2 is YFSETQ.

In its sample, this clonotype was seen a few times. V gene TRBV24-1 combines with J gene TRBJ2-1, with 7 bases fitting TRBD2. The CDR3 is made up of 19 amino acids. The germline V gene has CDR1 KGHDR and CDR2 SFDVKD. The V segment lost 1 base and the J segment 4 bases; nucleotides outside the gene matches: 15. CDR3 sequence: CATSDFRRRGEGGYNEQFF. The CDR3 DNA sequence: TGTGCCACCAGTGATTTCCGCCGACGGGGGGAGGGCGGATACAATGAGCAGTTCTTC.

This clonotype appeared a single time. The chain employs TRBV18 and TRBJ2-2; 9 bases match TRBD1. From germline, CDR1 is KGHSH and CDR2 LQKENI. The CDR3 runs to 15 residues. V lost 8 bases, J lost 2 bases, and 6 bases stayed unmatched. The CDR3 loop is CASGRTGANTGELFF. The DNA for the CDR3 is TGTGCCAGCGGCAGGACAGGGGCTAACACCGGGGAGCTGTTTTTT.

The chain links TRBV10-1 to TRBJ2-7, with unresolved D. V was pared by 3 bases and J by 9 bases, with 15 bases between. The CDR3 length is 13 residues. Germline-derived CDR1 and CDR2 are WNHNN and SYGVQD (reference sequence). CDR3 sequence reads: CASSDIGPSGQYF. DNA for the CDR3: TGCGCCAGCAGTGACATTGGACCCTCGGGGCAGTACTTC.

This clonotype occurred many times. The V gene is TRBV7-2, the J gene TRBJ2-1; D not resolved. Germline-derived CDR1 and CDR2 are SGHTA and FQGNSA. The CDR3 is made up of 14 amino acids. Trimming cost V 5 bases and J 8 bases, with 16 bases left between them. The DNA of the CDR3 is TGTGCCAGCAGCCTACGGGCGCACAGCGATGAGCAGTTCTTC. Its translation: CASSLRAHSDEQFF.

This clonotype was observed a few times. The chain combines TRBV7-2 with TRBJ2-3, with 7 bases fitting TRBD2. J gave up 6 bases and V 1 base, and 4 bases lay outside the gene matches. The length of the CDR3 is 14 residues. Germline CDR1 SGHTA, CDR2 FQGNSA. CDR3 in DNA: TGTGCCAGCAGCTTAGTGCTAGCGGTCGATACGCAGTATTTT. This translates into CASSLVLAVDTQYF.

This clonotype showed up just a few times. The chain couples TRBV7-6 to TRBJ2-5; D ambiguous. This CDR3 is built from 13 residues. Between the trimmed V and J ends, which lost 11 bases and 4 bases, there was a span of 17 bases. Germline values: CDR1 SGHVS, CDR2 FNYEAQ. In DNA form, the CDR3 reads TGTGCCGTCCTGAGATATTTGGGAGAGACCCAGTACTTC. Translated, it gives CAVLRYLGETQYF.

The chain joins TRBV7-2 to TRBJ2-2, with D perhaps TRBD2 (5 bases). The V gene lost 5 bases and the J gene lost 4 bases, with 11 bases spanning the gap. There are 14 residues in the CDR3. Germline lookup yields CDR1 SGHTA and CDR2 FQGNSA. The CDR3 nucleotides are TGTGCCAGCAGCCGTAGCGAACCCACCGGGGAGCTGTTTTTT. It encodes CASSRSEPTGELFF.